The TCR beta chain described here comes from a study of blood T cell repertoires in COVID-19. Study at large: Some COVID-19 samples were acute and others convalescent; all came from the United States, Italy and Spain. The analysed material was cDNA or gDNA that came from T cells, B-cell-depleted T cells, or PBMCs.

Measured with immunoSEQ multiplex PCR; TCRdb has only the in-frame clones, and not every one. In the table there are some 120,000 clones, 69% of which are singletons. J was trimmed by 9 bases and V by 0 bases; bases with no gene match: 3. The germline CDR1 and CDR2 sequences are SGHRS and YFSETQ. The CDR3 loop spans 15 amino acids. The specimen was peripheral blood. V usage is TRBV5-1 and J usage is TRBJ1-6; 10 bases fit TRBD1. The receptor was derived from a woman between 65 and 79 years old with acute or convalescent COVID-19. For the CDR3, the DNA is TGCGCCAGCAGCTTGGCTGGACAGGGGGGTTCACCCCTCCACTTT. Protein: CASSLAGQGGSPLHF.